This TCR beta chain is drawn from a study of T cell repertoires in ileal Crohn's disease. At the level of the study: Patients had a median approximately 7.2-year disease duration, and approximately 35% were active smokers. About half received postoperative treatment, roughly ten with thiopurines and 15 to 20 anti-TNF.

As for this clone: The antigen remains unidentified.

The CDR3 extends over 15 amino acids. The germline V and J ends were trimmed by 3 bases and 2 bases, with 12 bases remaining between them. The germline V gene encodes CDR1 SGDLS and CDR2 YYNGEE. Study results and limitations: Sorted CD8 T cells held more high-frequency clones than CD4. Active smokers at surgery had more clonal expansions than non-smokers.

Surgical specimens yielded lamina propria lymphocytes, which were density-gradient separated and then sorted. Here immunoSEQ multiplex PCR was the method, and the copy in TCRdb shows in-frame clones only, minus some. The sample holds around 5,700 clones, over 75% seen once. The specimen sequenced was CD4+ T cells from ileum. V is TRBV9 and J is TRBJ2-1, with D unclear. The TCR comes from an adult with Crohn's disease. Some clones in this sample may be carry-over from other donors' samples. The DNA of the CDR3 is TGTGCCAGCAGCGCCGACACCTCAACCTACAATGAGCAGTTCTTC. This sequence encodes CASSADTSTYNEQFF.